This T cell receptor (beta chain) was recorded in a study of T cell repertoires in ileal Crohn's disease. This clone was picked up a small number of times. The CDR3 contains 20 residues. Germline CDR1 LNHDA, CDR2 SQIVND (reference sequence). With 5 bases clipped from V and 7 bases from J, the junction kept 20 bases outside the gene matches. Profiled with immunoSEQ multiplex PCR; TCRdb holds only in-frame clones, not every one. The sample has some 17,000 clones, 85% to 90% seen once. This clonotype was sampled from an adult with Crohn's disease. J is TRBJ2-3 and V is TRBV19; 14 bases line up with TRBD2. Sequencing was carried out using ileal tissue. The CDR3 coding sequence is TGTGCCAGTAGTCCACGCCATCTCCCAAGACTAGCGGGAGGGCCGCATACGCAGTATTTT. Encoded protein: CASSPRHLPRLAGGPHTQYF.